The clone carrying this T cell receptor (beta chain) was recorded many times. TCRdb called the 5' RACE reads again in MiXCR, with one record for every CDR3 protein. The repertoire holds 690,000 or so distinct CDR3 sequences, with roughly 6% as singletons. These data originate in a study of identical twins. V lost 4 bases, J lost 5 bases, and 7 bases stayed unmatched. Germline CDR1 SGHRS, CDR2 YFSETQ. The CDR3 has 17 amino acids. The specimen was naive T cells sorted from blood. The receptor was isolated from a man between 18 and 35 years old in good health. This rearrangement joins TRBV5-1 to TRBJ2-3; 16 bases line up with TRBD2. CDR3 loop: CASSGGLAGGLKDTQYF. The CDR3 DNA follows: TGCGCCAGCAGCGGGGGACTAGCGGGAGGGCTGAAAGATACGCAGTATTTT.